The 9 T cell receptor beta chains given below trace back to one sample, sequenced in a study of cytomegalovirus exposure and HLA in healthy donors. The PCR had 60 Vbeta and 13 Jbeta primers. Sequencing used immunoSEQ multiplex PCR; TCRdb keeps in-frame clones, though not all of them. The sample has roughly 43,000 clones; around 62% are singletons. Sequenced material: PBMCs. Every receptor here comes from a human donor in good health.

This CDR3 is CASSQESQGVNYGYTF. The CDR3 coding sequence is TGCGCCAGCAGCCAGGAAAGTCAGGGCGTCAACTATGGCTACACCTTC. The chain has TRBV4-3 and TRBJ1-2; D perhaps matches TRBD1 (5 bases). V shed 3 bases and J shed 2 bases, with 16 bases lying between them. CDR3 size: 16 residues. Germline V CDR1 and CDR2: LGHNA, YSLEER.

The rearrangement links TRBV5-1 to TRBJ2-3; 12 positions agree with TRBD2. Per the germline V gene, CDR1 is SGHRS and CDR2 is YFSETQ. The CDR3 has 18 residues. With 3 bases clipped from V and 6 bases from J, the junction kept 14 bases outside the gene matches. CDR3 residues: CASSSSTGLAGPADTQYF. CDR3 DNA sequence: TGCGCCAGCAGCTCTTCGACAGGACTAGCGGGACCCGCGGATACGCAGTATTTT.

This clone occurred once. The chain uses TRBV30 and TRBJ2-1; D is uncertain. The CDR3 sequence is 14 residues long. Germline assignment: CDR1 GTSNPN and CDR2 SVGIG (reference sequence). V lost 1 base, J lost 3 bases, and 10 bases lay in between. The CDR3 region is CAWSGATYYNEQFF. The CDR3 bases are TGTGCCTGGAGTGGGGCTACCTACTACAATGAGCAGTTCTTC.

CDR3 bases: TGTGCCTGGCGGGGGGGCTCCTACAATGAGCAGTTCTTC. Amino acid sequence: CAWRGGSYNEQFF. The chain couples TRBV30 to TRBJ2-1, with 8 bases fitting TRBD2. The CDR3 sequence is 13 residues long. In germline, CDR1 is GTSNPN, CDR2 SVGIG (reference sequence). After removal of 5 bases from V and 0 bases from J, the junction contained 0 bases not matched to a gene.

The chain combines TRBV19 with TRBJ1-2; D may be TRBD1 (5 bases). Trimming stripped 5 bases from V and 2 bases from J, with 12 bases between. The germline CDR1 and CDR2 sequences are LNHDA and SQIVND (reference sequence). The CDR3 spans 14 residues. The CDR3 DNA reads TGTGCCAGTAGTGGGGCAGGGCCCAACTATGGCTACACCTTC. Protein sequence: CASSGAGPNYGYTF.

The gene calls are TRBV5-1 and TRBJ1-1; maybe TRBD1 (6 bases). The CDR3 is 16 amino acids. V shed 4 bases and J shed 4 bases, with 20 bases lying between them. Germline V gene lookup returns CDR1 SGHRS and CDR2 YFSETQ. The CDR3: CASSEIRGGMGTEAFF. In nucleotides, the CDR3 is TGCGCCAGCAGCGAAATCAGGGGAGGGATGGGCACTGAAGCTTTCTTT.

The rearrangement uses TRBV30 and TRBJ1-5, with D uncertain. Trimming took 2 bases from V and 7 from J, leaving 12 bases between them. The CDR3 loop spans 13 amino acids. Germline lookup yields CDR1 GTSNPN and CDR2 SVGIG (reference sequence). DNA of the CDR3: TGTGCCTGGAGTTTTGGGGAGGGACAGCCCCAGCATTTT. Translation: CAWSFGEGQPQHF.

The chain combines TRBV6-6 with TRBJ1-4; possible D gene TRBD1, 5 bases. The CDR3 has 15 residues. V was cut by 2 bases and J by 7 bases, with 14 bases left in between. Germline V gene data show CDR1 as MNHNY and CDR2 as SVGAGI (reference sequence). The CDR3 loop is CASSYTDSLSEKLFF. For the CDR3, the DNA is TGTGCCAGCAGTTACACCGACAGTTTAAGTGAAAAACTGTTTTTT.

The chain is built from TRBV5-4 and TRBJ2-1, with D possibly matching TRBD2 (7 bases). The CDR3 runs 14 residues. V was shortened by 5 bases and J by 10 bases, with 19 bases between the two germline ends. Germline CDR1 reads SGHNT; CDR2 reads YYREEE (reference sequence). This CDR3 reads CASSWGGPRGEQFF. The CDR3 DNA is TGTGCCAGCAGTTGGGGGGGCCCTAGAGGGGAGCAGTTCTTC.